Sequencing of this TCR beta chain was carried out in a study of ipilimumab plus nivolumab after autologous stem cell transplantation. The CDR3 has 15 amino acids. V was trimmed by 6 bases and J by 1 base, leaving 15 bases between them. Per the germline V gene, CDR1 is WSHSY and CDR2 is SAAADI. Repertoires were generated with immunoSEQ multiplex PCR, while TCRdb's copy carries only in-frame clones and drops some. The data show approximately 80,000 clones, with more than 80% seen just once and under 2.5% held by the top ten. The sequence came from a male donor with diffuse large B-cell lymphoma. This rearrangement joins TRBV10-2 to TRBJ1-1; possibly TRBD1 for D (5 bases). Sequenced here: PBMCs, sampled in a trial of ipilimumab plus nivolumab as post-transplant consolidation. The chain's CDR3 is CASSPQGPKNTEAFF. The CDR3 region has the DNA TGCGCCAGCAGCCCTCAGGGCCCGAAGAACACTGAAGCTTTCTTT.